The present T cell receptor beta chain was sequenced within a study of shared T cell receptors in the human thymus. Method: immunoSEQ multiplex PCR; TCRdb's copy keeps in-frame clones and lacks some. The repertoire holds 630,000 or so clones, with approximately 87% as singletons. The CDR3 sequence is 15 residues long. Unmatched junction bases numbered 2, after V lost 0 bases and J lost 8 bases. CDR1 and CDR2 from the germline V gene are LGHNA and YSLEER. These sequences were also reported in another study, on human thymus T cells. That source reports: During corrective heart surgery, resections were taken, and the thymus tissue came from them. Unrelated people showed highly overlapping thymic repertoires, related research reported.

Sequencing was done on a sample of thymocytes. The sequence was collected from a boy under two years old with a congenital heart defect. V is TRBV4-3 and J is TRBJ2-1; 12 bases match TRBD1. The CDR3 loop is CASSQEGTGGDEQFF. The CDR3 DNA sequence: TGCGCCAGCAGCCAAGAAGGGACAGGGGGCGATGAGCAGTTCTTC.